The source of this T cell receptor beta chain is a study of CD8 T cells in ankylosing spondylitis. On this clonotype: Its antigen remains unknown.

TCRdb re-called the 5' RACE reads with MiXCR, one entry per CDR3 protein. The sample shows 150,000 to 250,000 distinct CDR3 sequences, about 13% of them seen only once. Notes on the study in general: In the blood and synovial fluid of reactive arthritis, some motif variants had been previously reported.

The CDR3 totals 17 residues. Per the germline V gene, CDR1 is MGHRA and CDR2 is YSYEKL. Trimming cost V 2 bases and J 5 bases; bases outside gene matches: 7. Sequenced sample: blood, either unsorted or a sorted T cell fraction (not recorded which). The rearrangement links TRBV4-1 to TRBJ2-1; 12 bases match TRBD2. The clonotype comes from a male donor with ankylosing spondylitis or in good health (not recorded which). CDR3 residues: CASSQTGLAGGNNEQFF. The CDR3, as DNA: TGCGCCAGCAGCCAAACGGGTCTAGCGGGAGGGAACAATGAGCAGTTCTTC.